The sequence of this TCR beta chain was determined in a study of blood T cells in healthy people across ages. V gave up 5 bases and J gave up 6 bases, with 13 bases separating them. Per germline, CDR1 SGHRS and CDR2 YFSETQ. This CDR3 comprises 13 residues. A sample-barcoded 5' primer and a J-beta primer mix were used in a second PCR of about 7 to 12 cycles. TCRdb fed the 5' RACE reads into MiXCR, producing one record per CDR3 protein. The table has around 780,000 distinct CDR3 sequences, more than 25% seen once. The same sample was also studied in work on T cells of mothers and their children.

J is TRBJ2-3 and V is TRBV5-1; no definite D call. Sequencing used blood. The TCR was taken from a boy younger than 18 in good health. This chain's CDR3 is CASRVVGGDTQYF. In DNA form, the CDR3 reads TGCGCCAGCAGAGTTGTGGGTGGTGATACGCAGTATTTT.